These T cell receptor beta chains were read from a single sample in a study of monozygotic twins with inflammatory bowel disease. From its re-call of the 5' RACE reads, TCRdb lists each CDR3 protein once, without DNA. Across around 100,000 distinct CDR3 sequences, the top ten clones capture approximately 2% of the sample. Sequenced: blood. The receptors stem from a human donor with ulcerative colitis or Crohn's disease, or a healthy co-twin of an affected twin (not recorded which). Both conserved end residues are part of each CDR3.

V gene,J gene,CDR3 protein
TRBV7-9,TRBJ2-5,CASSFTAGEETQYF
TRBV29-1,TRBJ1-5,CSVARDIYQPQHF
TRBV3-1,TRBJ1-4,CASSQRTANEKLFF
TRBV5-1,TRBJ2-5,CASSFPGTNQETQYF
TRBV2,TRBJ1-5,CASSDQRDQPQHF
TRBV5-1,TRBJ2-5,CASSAGTEETQYF
TRBV20-1,TRBJ2-7,CSPSPSGAEQYF
TRBV20-1,TRBJ1-6,CSARFPLFYNSPLHF
TRBV20-1,TRBJ1-2,CSATARPYGYTF
TRBV5-5,TRBJ2-7,CASRMSRVESYEQYF
TRBV4-2,TRBJ2-1,CASSQDGTYNEQFF
TRBV24-1,TRBJ1-2,CATSDSNFGFTF
TRBV18,TRBJ2-2,CASSLLSGTGNTGELFF
TRBV7-2,TRBJ1-2,CASSSNRNYGYTF
TRBV15,TRBJ1-2,CATSRGADGYTF
TRBV20-1,TRBJ1-1,CTGQGSSTEAFF
TRBV15,TRBJ1-1,CATSRRAVNTEAFF
TRBV6-1,TRBJ1-5,CASSALGLSSANQPQHF
TRBV12-3/TRBV12-4,TRBJ2-1,CASSSMSQGRLAVYNEQFF
TRBV15,TRBJ2-4,CATSARMGRDIQYF
TRBV5-1,TRBJ2-7,CASTRDRGDEQYF
TRBV5-1,TRBJ2-7,CASSLFSAADEQYF
TRBV7-2,TRBJ1-1,CASSKLQGMSTEAFF
TRBV19,TRBJ2-1,CASRWDFTSYNEQFF
TRBV12-3/TRBV12-4,TRBJ2-3,CASKRAGGRVYTDTQYF